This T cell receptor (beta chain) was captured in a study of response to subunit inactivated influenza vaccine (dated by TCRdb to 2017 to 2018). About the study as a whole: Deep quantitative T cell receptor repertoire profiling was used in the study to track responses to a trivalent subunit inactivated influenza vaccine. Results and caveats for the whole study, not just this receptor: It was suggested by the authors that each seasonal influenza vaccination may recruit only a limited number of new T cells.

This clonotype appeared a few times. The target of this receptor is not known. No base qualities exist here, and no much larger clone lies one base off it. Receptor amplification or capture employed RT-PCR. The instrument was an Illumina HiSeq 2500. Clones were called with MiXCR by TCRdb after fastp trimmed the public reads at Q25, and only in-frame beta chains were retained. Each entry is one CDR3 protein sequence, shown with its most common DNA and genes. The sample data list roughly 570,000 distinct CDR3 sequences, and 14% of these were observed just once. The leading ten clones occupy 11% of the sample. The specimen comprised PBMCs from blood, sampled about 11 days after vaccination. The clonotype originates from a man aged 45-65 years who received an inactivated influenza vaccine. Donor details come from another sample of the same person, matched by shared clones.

For the CDR3, the sequence is CASSLETGQSYEQYF. The DNA sequence reads TGTGCCAGCAGCTTAGAGACAGGACAATCCTACGAGCAGTACTTC. This chain is built from TRBV11-2 and TRBJ2-7; a weak D assignment points to TRBD1 (6 bases agree). At the junction V is shortened by 0 bases and J by 1 base, with 10 bases in between. Per the germline V gene, SGHAT is the CDR1 and FQNNGV is the CDR2. The CDR3 measures 15 amino acids from cysteine to phenylalanine. Only the CDR3 DNA stays, 45 bases, in frame from base 1.